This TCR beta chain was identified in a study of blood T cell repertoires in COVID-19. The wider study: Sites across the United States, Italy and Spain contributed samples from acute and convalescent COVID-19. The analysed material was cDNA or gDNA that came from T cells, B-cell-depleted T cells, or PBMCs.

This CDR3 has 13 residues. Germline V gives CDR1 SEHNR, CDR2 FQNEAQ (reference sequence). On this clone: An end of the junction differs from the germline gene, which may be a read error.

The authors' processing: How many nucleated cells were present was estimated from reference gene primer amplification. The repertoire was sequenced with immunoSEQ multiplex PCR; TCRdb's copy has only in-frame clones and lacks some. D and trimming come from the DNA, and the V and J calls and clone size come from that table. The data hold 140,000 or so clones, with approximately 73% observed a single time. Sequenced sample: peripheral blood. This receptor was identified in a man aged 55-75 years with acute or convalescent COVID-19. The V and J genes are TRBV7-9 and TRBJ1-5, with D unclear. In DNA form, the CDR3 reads TGTGCCAGCAGCTTAGGTAGCTATCAGCCCCAGCATTTT. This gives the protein CASSLGSYQPQHF.